One and the same sample provided the 9 T cell receptor beta chains below, sequenced in a study of molecular identifiers for immune sequencing clone quantification. Each CDR3 protein gets one entry after TCRdb re-called the PCR reads with MiXCR. The sample yields 50,000 to 65,000 distinct CDR3 sequences, roughly 24% seen once. Sample: naive CD8+ T cells from blood, with Jurkat cell RNA spiked in. The subset: FACS-sorted CD8+CD4-CCR7+CD45RA+ naive T cells. The receptors were gathered from a human donor in good health. Some libraries in this study had Jurkat cell RNA spiked in.

Ten or more counts support this clonotype. This rearrangement joins TRBV28 to TRBJ2-7; D is possibly TRBD2 (5 bases). Germline assignment: CDR1 MDHEN and CDR2 SYDVKM. V was pared by 7 bases and J by 1 base, with 17 bases between. The CDR3 has 15 residues. Written as DNA, the CDR3 is TGTGCCAGCACCCCGGTGGGCGGGCCGTCCTACGAGCAGTACTTC. It specifies CASTPVGGPSYEQYF.

To note about this clonotype: A much more abundant neighbour one base away suggests this may be a read error. The CDR3 loop reads CASRLLGANEKLFF. In DNA, the CDR3 is TGCGCCAGCAGACTACTGGGAGCTAATGAAAAACTGTTTTTT. The chain recombines TRBV4-1 with TRBJ1-4; no clear D. V lost 6 bases and J lost 3, with 11 bases in between. The germline CDR1 and CDR2 sequences are MGHRA and YSYEKL. The CDR3 consists of 14 residues.

Comment on this clonotype: A much larger clone lies a single base off, so this may be a read error. Without the conserved terminal phenylalanine or tryptophan, this CDR3 likely stems from a read error. V gene TRBV29-1 combines with J gene TRBJ1-1; a weak D match, TRBD1 (5 bases). The CDR3 is 13 amino acids. Germline CDR1 reads SQVTM; CDR2 reads ANQGSEA. Trimming removed 6 bases from V and 2 bases from J, with 13 bases in between. The chain's CDR3 is CSVGTGHNTEAFL. As DNA, the CDR3 is TGCAGCGTGGGCACAGGACATAACACTGAAGCTTTCCTT.

Regarding this clonotype: Given a much more abundant clone one base away, this may be a read error. The chain combines TRBV10-3 with TRBJ2-4; D is possibly TRBD2 (5 bases). Trimming took 2 bases from V and 1 from J, leaving 15 bases between them. The CDR3 is 17 residues long. Germline values: CDR1 ENHRY, CDR2 SYGVKD. The CDR3 here is CAISEDFAEVAKNIQYF. As DNA, the CDR3 is TGTGCCATCAGTGAGGACTTCGCGGAGGTGGCCAAAAACATTCAGTACTTC.

This clonotype showed up many times. The genes are TRBV7-9 and TRBJ2-5; 7 nucleotides line up with TRBD1. CDR1 is SEHNR, CDR2 FQNEAQ, per germline (reference sequence). This CDR3 is 13 amino acids long. The junction had 6 bases not matched to a gene; V was cut back by 5 bases and J by 6 bases. DNA of the CDR3: TGTGCCAGCAGCGGGACAGCGGAACAGACCCAGTACTTC. This codes for CASSGTAEQTQYF.

The sample holds many counts of this clonotype. The chain combines TRBV12-3 or TRBV12-4 with TRBJ1-5, with D unclear. There are 13 residues in the CDR3. V gave up 6 bases and J gave up 3 bases, with 9 bases separating them. This CDR3 is CASSDLNNQPQHF. In nucleotides, the CDR3 is TGTGCCAGCAGCGACTTGAACAATCAGCCCCAGCATTTT.

To note about this clonotype: A much larger clone differs from this one at a single base, so this may be a read error. The chain combines TRBV5-6 with TRBJ1-3; D call uncertain. Germline CDR1 reads SGHDT; CDR2 reads YYEEEE. The CDR3 has 15 amino acids. V lost 5 bases to trimming and J lost 4 bases, with 16 bases between them. The DNA for the CDR3 is TGTGCCAGCAGTTCTGGCGTCGGACTGGGAAACACCATATATTTT. It encodes CASSSGVGLGNTIYF.

The CDR3 sequence is CSVDQGDGANVLTF. Written as DNA, the CDR3 is TGCAGCGTTGATCAGGGAGATGGGGCCAACGTCCTGACTTTC. The chain couples TRBV29-1 to TRBJ2-6, with D perhaps TRBD1 or TRBD2 (5 bases each). CDR3 length: 14 amino acids. CDR1 is SQVTM, CDR2 ANQGSEA, per germline. V was clipped by 3 bases and J by 3 bases, with 9 bases between them.

This clonotype turned up a few times. The rearrangement joins TRBV20-1 to TRBJ2-5; possibly TRBD1 for D (5 bases). The CDR3 extends over 14 amino acids. V lost 6 bases and J lost 1, with 15 bases in between. The germline CDR1 and CDR2 sequences are DFQATT and SNEGSKA (reference sequence). CDR3 bases: TGCAGTGCAGGGGTAAATTTAGTCCAAGAGACCCAGTACTTC. As protein: CSAGVNLVQETQYF.